The 21 T cell receptor beta chains below were found in one sample sequenced in a study of T cells in localized non-small cell lung cancer. Sequencing was performed with immunoSEQ multiplex PCR; in TCRdb, only in-frame clones are kept and a portion is missing. This sample has approximately 3,000 clones, with 24% found just once. This specimen was lung tumor tissue, taken before any cancer treatment. Source of these receptors: a man aged 40 to 70 with stage I squamous cell lung carcinoma.

The CDR3 loop reads CASSPRGESNQPQHF. The CDR3 DNA reads TGTGCCAGCTCACCAAGAGGGGAGTCAAATCAGCCCCAGCATTTT. The V and J genes are TRBV18 and TRBJ1-5; the D gene is possibly TRBD1 (5 bases). Between the trimmed V and J ends, which lost 2 bases and 4 bases, there was a span of 12 bases. The CDR3 totals 15 residues. Germline assignment: CDR1 KGHSH and CDR2 LQKENI.

This clone was detected only a few times. The CDR3 DNA reads TGTGCCAGCAGCTCCCTCCGGAGGCGGGGGTACACAGATACGCAGTATTTT. Its translation is CASSSLRRRGYTDTQYF. The genes are TRBV11-3 and TRBJ2-3; 7 bases match TRBD2. The CDR3 consists of 17 residues. The ends lost 4 bases at V and 2 bases at J; junction bases unmatched: 12. CDR1 SGHNT and CDR2 YENEEA come from the germline V gene.

This chain links TRBV9 with TRBJ1-2; D unclear. Trimming removed 3 bases from V and 2 bases from J, with 5 bases in between. CDR3 size: 12 residues. CDR1 and CDR2 (germline): SGDLS, YYNGEE. DNA for the CDR3: TGTGCCAGCAGCGCATTGAACTATGGCTACACCTTC. It encodes CASSALNYGYTF.

The chain links TRBV18 to TRBJ1-5; D not certain. Germline values: CDR1 KGHSH, CDR2 LQKENI. This CDR3 is 14 amino acids long. V lost 2 bases and J 2 bases, leaving 7 bases between the germline ends. Written as DNA, the CDR3 is TGTGCCAGCTCACCAGATCAGGGCAATCAGCCCCAGCATTTT. Protein: CASSPDQGNQPQHF.

This sequence joins TRBV11-3 and TRBJ1-3, with 9 bases identical to TRBD1. With 2 bases clipped from V and 4 bases from J, the junction kept 3 bases outside the gene matches. The CDR3 contains 15 residues. The germline V gene encodes CDR1 SGHNT and CDR2 YENEEA. CDR3 in DNA: TGTGCCAGCAGCTTATTGGGACAGGGAGGAAACACCATATATTTT. Its translation is CASSLLGQGGNTIYF.

The CDR3 region is CASSIDAGGVRNEQFF. The CDR3 coding sequence is TGTGCCAGTAGTATAGATGCGGGGGGCGTCCGGAATGAGCAGTTCTTC. The chain uses TRBV19 and TRBJ2-1; 8 bases are shared with TRBD2. Germline values: CDR1 LNHDA, CDR2 SQIVND (reference sequence). With V trimmed by 0 bases and J by 7 bases, 8 bases remained unmatched. The CDR3 has 16 residues.

This clone has only a few counts. The chain recombines TRBV9 with TRBJ1-5; TRBD1 is a possible D gene (5 bases). Looked up from germline, CDR1 is SGDLS and CDR2 is YYNGEE. The length of the CDR3 is 13 residues. V was cut by 4 bases and J by 3 bases, with 8 bases left in between. The CDR3 protein is CASSKGSNQPQHF. CDR3 DNA sequence: TGTGCCAGCAGCAAGGGGTCCAATCAGCCCCAGCATTTT.

This clone is judged medium-sized. CDR3 sequence reads: CASSPQQDGEAFF. DNA for the CDR3: TGCGCCAGCAGCCCACAACAGGATGGTGAAGCTTTCTTT. The chain has TRBV23-1 and TRBJ1-1; D is possibly TRBD1 (5 bases). TRBV23-1 qualifies as an ORF whose function is uncertain. The ends were cut back, 6 bases at V and 7 bases at J, with 15 bases in the middle. This CDR3 is built from 13 residues.

In this sample, this clone turned up a few times. V is TRBV11-3 and J is TRBJ2-7, with a possible D match to TRBD2 (6 bases). In germline, CDR1 is SGHNT, CDR2 YENEEA. The V gene lost 4 bases and the J gene lost 0 bases, with 16 bases spanning the gap. This CDR3 is built from 16 residues. CDR3 nucleotides: TGTGCCAGCAGCTCGGCTTTAGCGGACCGCTCCTACGAGCAGTACTTC. It specifies CASSSALADRSYEQYF.

The V gene is TRBV6-8, the J gene TRBJ1-5, with TRBD1 matching over 12 bases. Germline V gives CDR1 MNHGY, CDR2 SAAAGT. The CDR3 loop spans 17 amino acids. With 4 bases clipped from V and 2 bases from J, the junction kept 6 bases outside the gene matches. As DNA, the CDR3 is TGTGCCAGCAGTTCAGGGACAGGGGGCGGCGGCAATCAGCCCCAGCATTTT. Translation: CASSSGTGGGGNQPQHF.

This clone was observed a few times. The rearrangement uses TRBV6-8 and TRBJ2-7; TRBD1 matches 8 bases. This CDR3 comprises 14 residues. V was pared by 5 bases and J by 5 bases, with 8 bases of the junction left unmatched. Per the germline V gene, CDR1 is MNHGY and CDR2 is SAAAGT. The CDR3 bases are TGTGCCAGCAGTACCCCCGGGACAGGTAACGAGCAGTACTTC. It translates to CASSTPGTGNEQYF.

This sequence joins TRBV7-5 and TRBJ2-7; the D call of TRBD1 is as the table states it, not checked on the DNA. TRBV7-5 has pseudogene status. This CDR3 comprises 14 residues. The CDR3 region has the DNA TGTGCCAGCAGCTGGGGACAGGGGCTCTACGAGCAGTACTTC. This encodes CASSWGQGLYEQYF.

The chain couples TRBV29-1 to TRBJ2-3; D remains ambiguous. The CDR3 contains 13 residues. Germline CDR1 reads SQVTM; CDR2 reads ANQGSEA. Deletions cut 6 bases from V and 2 bases from J, with 12 bases between. For the CDR3, the DNA is TGCAGCGTCGGCGTGCGGATCACAGATACGCAGTATTTT. Residues: CSVGVRITDTQYF.

The chain joins TRBV28 to TRBJ1-2; TRBD1 might be the D (6 bases). The CDR3 loop spans 15 amino acids. From germline, CDR1 is MDHEN and CDR2 SYDVKM. The V gene lost 6 bases and the J gene lost 4 bases, with 18 bases spanning the gap. The CDR3 sequence is CASSFSSQGSYGYTF. CDR3 in DNA: TGTGCCAGCAGCTTCTCTTCACAGGGTAGCTATGGCTACACCTTC.

Within the sample, this clone is medium-sized. The chain carries TRBV28 and TRBJ2-3; maybe TRBD2 (6 bases). From germline, CDR1 is MDHEN and CDR2 SYDVKM. V was cut by 5 bases and J by 1 base, with 13 bases left in between. The CDR3 is 15 amino acids. CDR3 loop: CASSNRDSGTDTQYF. The DNA of the CDR3 is TGTGCCAGCAGTAACCGGGACTCCGGCACAGATACGCAGTATTTT.

The chain has TRBV6-8 and TRBJ2-2, with a possible D match to TRBD1 (6 bases). The V gene lost 7 bases and the J gene lost 6 bases, with 9 bases spanning the gap. This CDR3 is built from 12 residues. CDR1 is MNHGY and CDR2 is SAAAGT in the germline V gene. The CDR3 sequence is CASTKGAGELFF. The CDR3 nucleotides read TGTGCCAGCACCAAGGGGGCCGGGGAGCTGTTTTTT.

The rearrangement uses TRBV5-1 and TRBJ2-7; D is tentatively TRBD1 or TRBD2 (5 bases each). V was clipped by 0 bases and J by 3 bases, with 13 bases between them. The CDR3 is 15 amino acids. The germline V gene has CDR1 SGHRS and CDR2 YFSETQ. The CDR3 nucleotides read TGCGCCAGCAGCTTGGTGGGGACGAGTGGCTACGAGCAGTACTTC. Its translation is CASSLVGTSGYEQYF.

This clone was detected only a few times. The chain links TRBV28 to TRBJ1-3; TRBD1 matches 7 bases. J was trimmed by 0 bases and V by 4 bases; bases with no gene match: 3. Germline assignment: CDR1 MDHEN and CDR2 SYDVKM. The CDR3 consists of 15 residues. The CDR3 DNA reads TGTGCCAGCAGTTATACAGGGGCCTCTGGAAACACCATATATTTT. This gives the protein CASSYTGASGNTIYF.

The rearrangement links TRBV12-5 to TRBJ2-7; D uncertain. The V end lost 3 bases, the J end lost 1 base, and 16 bases lay between the germline ends. This CDR3 contains 16 residues. Per germline, CDR1 LGHNT and CDR2 FRNRAP. This chain's CDR3 is CASGFVPHGDSYEQYF. Written as DNA, the CDR3 is TGTGCTAGTGGTTTCGTTCCGCATGGGGATTCCTACGAGCAGTACTTC.

The chain joins TRBV11-3 to TRBJ1-2, with D possibly being TRBD1 (5 bases). Germline lookup yields CDR1 SGHNT and CDR2 YENEEA. V was trimmed by 4 bases and J by 8 bases, leaving 23 bases between them. The CDR3 consists of 16 residues. CDR3 loop: CASSSSRPGLVGGYTF. In DNA form, the CDR3 reads TGTGCCAGCAGCTCTTCCCGCCCGGGGCTGGTTGGCGGCTACACCTTC.

Only a few counts were recorded for this clone. The genes are TRBV29-1 and TRBJ2-2; maybe TRBD2 (6 bases). V was shortened by 6 bases and J by 5 bases, with 13 bases between the two germline ends. CDR1 is SQVTM and CDR2 is ANQGSEA in the germline V gene. CDR3 length: 13 amino acids. DNA for the CDR3: TGCAGCGTGGCGATAGGGAGGACCGGGGAGCTGTTTTTT. Protein: CSVAIGRTGELFF.